Below are 19 T cell receptor beta chains sequenced from a single sample in a study of T-cell memory formation after mild COVID-19 (dated by TCRdb to the early 2020s). The library relied on 5' RACE. Sequencing was performed on an Illumina NovaSeq 6000. TCRdb reran the public reads through fastp at Q25 and MiXCR, keeping productive beta chains. Each record represents a unique CDR3 protein, reported with the most common genes and DNA among its rows. Here the sample has roughly 280,000 distinct CDR3 sequences; 8.2% occur a single time. The top ten constitute 22% of the sample. Source material: PBMCs or a T cell subset sorted from them (not recorded which). All receptors come from a man between 18 and 35 years old who had mild COVID-19 (a few samples of this study predate the infection). The sample titles of this study are shuffled in the database, so cell type and time point are left out; the donor was told from shared clones.

The chain joins TRBV12-3 or TRBV12-4 to TRBJ1-6; a possible D gene is TRBD1 (5 bases). V lost 6 bases and J lost 3, with 18 bases in between. This CDR3 contains 17 residues. The CDR3 spells CASSLIQETVYNSPLHF. DNA of the CDR3: TGTGCCAGCAGCTTGATACAGGAGACGGTCTATAATTCACCCCTCCACTTT.

V usage is TRBV7-2 and J usage is TRBJ2-5; 13 nucleotides match TRBD2. V lost 4 bases to trimming and J lost 4 bases; unmatched junction nucleotides: 6. This CDR3 is 16 amino acids long. Germline CDR1 SGHTA, CDR2 FQGNSA. CDR3: CASSSRLAGGGETQYF. The CDR3 DNA sequence: TGTGCCAGCAGCTCCCGACTAGCGGGGGGTGGAGAGACCCAGTACTTC.

This clonotype was recorded at least ten times. The J gene is TRBJ2-7, the V gene TRBV10-3; 8 bases are a match to TRBD1. The CDR3 extends over 14 amino acids. CDR1 is ENHRY and CDR2 is SYGVKD in the germline V gene. Germline trimming cut 2 bases from V and 3 bases from J; bases unmatched to any gene: 3. This chain's CDR3 is CAISERGQDYEQYF. Written as DNA, the CDR3 is TGTGCCATCAGTGAGCGGGGACAGGACTACGAGCAGTACTTC.

This clonotype was found many times. The V and J genes are TRBV12-3 or TRBV12-4 and TRBJ1-5, with D unresolved. This CDR3 contains 13 residues. Between the trimmed V and J ends, which lost 1 base and 5 bases, there was a span of 6 bases. The CDR3 DNA reads TGTGCCAGCAGTTTAGGGCAGTATCAGCCCCAGCATTTT. Translation gives CASSLGQYQPQHF.

This clonotype has only a few counts. The rearrangement uses TRBV27 and TRBJ1-5; D is unresolved. The germline V gene encodes CDR1 MNHEY and CDR2 SMNVEV (reference sequence). The germline V and J ends were trimmed by 8 bases and 5 bases, with 7 bases remaining between them. The CDR3 covers 11 residues. CDR3 nucleotides: TGTGCCAGCGGTACTCATCAGCCCCAGCATTTT. Amino acid sequence: CASGTHQPQHF.

This clonotype has at least ten counts. The chain recombines TRBV7-9 with TRBJ1-4, with D unresolved. Looked up from germline, CDR1 is SEHNR and CDR2 is FQNEAQ (reference sequence). V was pared by 0 bases and J by 8 bases, with 13 bases between. The CDR3 has 15 amino acids. CDR3 sequence: CASSLALGLKEKLFF. The CDR3 region has the DNA TGTGCCAGCAGCTTAGCGCTCGGGTTAAAAGAAAAACTGTTTTTT.

There are many counts of this clonotype. Written as DNA, the CDR3 is TGTGCCAGCAGCCTCGAGTCGGGGGTAGCGGGGGCCCGCCGTAGGGGTACGCAGTATTTT. Translation: CASSLESGVAGARRRGTQYF. The chain has TRBV11-2 and TRBJ2-3, with 9 bases aligning to TRBD2. V was clipped by 5 bases and J by 8 bases; unmatched bases: 26. Germline V gene sequence: CDR1 SGHAT, CDR2 FQNNGV. This CDR3 contains 20 residues.

This clonotype was recorded a few times. The J gene is TRBJ2-1, the V gene TRBV7-2, with D perhaps TRBD1 or TRBD2 (6 bases each). CDR1 SGHTA and CDR2 FQGNSA come from the germline V gene. V dropped 6 bases and J dropped 2 bases, with 11 bases sitting between them. The CDR3 is made up of 14 amino acids. The CDR3 coding sequence is TGTGCCAGCAGGAGAGGGGGGCCCTACAATGAGCAGTTCTTC. Translating gives CASRRGGPYNEQFF.

This rearrangement joins TRBV9 to TRBJ1-2; D unresolved. The CDR3 is 12 amino acids. V was cut by 2 bases and J by 8 bases, with 10 bases left in between. The germline CDR1 and CDR2 sequences are SGDLS and YYNGEE. CDR3 coding DNA: TGTGCCAGCAGCGTTAGAGGGCTAGGCTACACCTTC. Its protein is CASSVRGLGYTF.

This chain links TRBV7-9 with TRBJ2-7; possible D gene TRBD1, 5 bases. Trimming cost V 2 bases and J 5 bases, with 7 bases left between them. This CDR3 has 12 residues. From germline, CDR1 is SEHNR and CDR2 FQNEAQ (reference sequence). Here the CDR3 reads CASSLPDNEQYV. In DNA, the CDR3 is TGTGCCAGCAGCTTACCGGACAACGAGCAGTACGTC.

This sequence joins TRBV28 and TRBJ2-7; weak D call: TRBD1 (5 bases). Per germline, CDR1 MDHEN and CDR2 SYDVKM. This CDR3 contains 13 residues. The V end was cut by 5 bases, the J end by 5 bases, with 13 bases between. CDR3 nucleotides: TGTGCCAGCAGTCCTTCCAGGGCGCACGAGCAGTACTTC. Its translation: CASSPSRAHEQYF.

The chain has TRBV20-1 and TRBJ2-1, with D unresolved. Germline CDR1 is DFQATT and CDR2 is SNEGSKA (reference sequence). CDR3 size: 11 residues. With 5 bases removed from V and 0 bases from J, the gap between germline ends came to 2 bases. Written as DNA, the CDR3 is TGCAGTGCTCCCTCCTACAATGAGCAGTTCTTC. Translation gives CSAPSYNEQFF.

The CDR3 bases are TGTGCCAGCAGTTTCCGTGGCGCCTACGAGCAGTACGTC. Protein: CASSFRGAYEQYV. The chain uses TRBV12-3 or TRBV12-4 and TRBJ2-7, with D hard to call. The CDR3 has 13 amino acids. The V end was cut by 3 bases, the J end by 2 bases, with 8 bases between.

This clonotype showed up just a few times. This chain connects TRBV7-2 to TRBJ2-5; tentative D call: TRBD2 (5 bases). The CDR3 is made up of 15 amino acids. Per germline, CDR1 SGHTA and CDR2 FQGNSA. V gave up 0 bases and J gave up 1 base, with 9 bases separating them. CDR3 region: CASSLAVTSQETQYF. CDR3 nucleotides: TGTGCCAGCAGCTTAGCGGTTACTAGCCAAGAGACCCAGTACTTC.

This clonotype appeared a few times. The chain joins TRBV4-1 to TRBJ1-2; TRBD1 matches at 7 bases. In germline, CDR1 is MGHRA, CDR2 YSYEKL. The CDR3 spans 14 residues. Losses at the gene ends were 5 bases for V and 4 bases for J; bases not matched to a gene: 7. CDR3 nucleotide sequence: TGCGCCAGCAGCATCGACAGGGCGCTCTATGGCTACACCTTC. This codes for CASSIDRALYGYTF.

The chain joins TRBV29-1 to TRBJ2-3, with 7 bases that match TRBD2. The CDR3 is made up of 15 amino acids. Germline V lookup: CDR1 SQVTM, CDR2 ANQGSEA. J was trimmed by 1 base and V by 4 bases; bases with no gene match: 8. This CDR3 is CSVVGGGGGTDTQYF. The CDR3 DNA reads as TGCAGCGTTGTAGGCGGGGGAGGGGGCACAGATACGCAGTATTTT.

This clonotype has just a few counts. CDR3 amino acids: CASSPVGSTDTQYF. The CDR3, as DNA: TGTGCCAGCAGCCCGGTCGGGAGCACAGATACGCAGTATTTT. The chain combines TRBV7-2 with TRBJ2-3; D is undetermined. The V end was cut by 5 bases, the J end by 0 bases, with 9 bases between. Germline V gene sequence: CDR1 SGHTA, CDR2 FQGNSA. CDR3 length: 14 amino acids.

This clonotype was seen a few times. The V and J genes are TRBV12-3 or TRBV12-4 and TRBJ1-4; D unclear. The V end was cut by 3 bases, the J end by 5 bases, with 7 bases between. CDR3 length equals 13 residues. Here the CDR3 DNA reads TGTGCCAGCAGTTTTCGACGAAATGAAAAACTGTTTTTT. Protein: CASSFRRNEKLFF.

J is TRBJ2-7 and V is TRBV5-1; TRBD2 agrees at 13 bases. V lost 5 bases, J lost 7 bases, and 12 bases stayed unmatched. The V gene's germline CDR1 is SGHRS and CDR2 YFSETQ. The CDR3 contains 16 residues. The CDR3 protein is CASRRSGTSGAGEQYF. The CDR3 nucleotides read TGCGCCAGCAGAAGGAGTGGGACTAGCGGGGCGGGGGAGCAGTACTTC.